The T cell receptor (beta chain) described here comes from a study of blood T cell repertoires in COVID-19. V lost 6 bases and J lost 0, with 22 bases in between. Germline loops: CDR1 MNHEY, CDR2 SVGEGT. The CDR3 length is 18 residues. Profiled with immunoSEQ multiplex PCR; TCRdb holds only in-frame clones, not every one. The data show approximately 490,000 clones, roughly 87% seen once. Input material: PBMCs or T cells enriched from blood (not recorded which). The chain links TRBV6-2 or TRBV6-3 to TRBJ2-3; D possibly uses TRBD1 or TRBD2 (6 bases each). This sequence originates from a woman aged 18-29 years who had recovered from COVID-19. DNA of the CDR3: TGTGCCAGCAGCCCGGGGGCAACAGGGAGAGGTAGCACAGATACGCAGTATTTT. It codes for CASSPGATGRGSTDTQYF.